A single TCR beta chain is shown here with its context. No cognate antigen has been identified for it. No base qualities exist here, and no much larger clone lies one base off it. This sample is part of a study of cytomegalovirus exposure and HLA in healthy donors listed by TCRdb under 2017. Study-wide context: According to an earlier analysis of around 600 of the donors, some 180 million T cells yielded 90 million to 140 million unique TCR beta sequences and 276 Gb of sequence data. The T cell repertoires of under 700 subjects were profiled by immunosequencing and related to cytomegalovirus serostatus. In a later genetic analysis, genome-wide SNP genotypes for about 60% of the 666 donors were used, and that subset was treated as a discovery cohort. Typing coverage varied by locus: roughly 629-630 donors for A, B, C, DRB1 and DQB1; 500 to 550 for DQA1; 606 for DPA1; around 490 for DPB1. To decide whether each TCR beta V gene segment behaved as functional or pseudogenic, an earlier analysis of nearly 600 of the donors relied on high-throughput TCR beta sequencing. Among 398 genotyped donors of the cohort, an average of approximately 240,000 unique TCR beta nucleotide sequences was sequenced per donor, of which about 19% were non-productive. The study aimed to test whether cataloging public T cell receptors could reveal signatures of past pathogen exposure. In a later analysis, previously published TCR beta repertoires from 550 to 700 donors were re-analyzed and high-resolution HLA genotyping was added so that TCR occurrence patterns could be studied. An early release that covered 640 HLA-typed donors contained around 300 gigabases of sequencing data and 85 million to 100 million unique TCR sequences. Of the roughly 400 genotyped donors, about 80% fell in the genetic ancestry cluster associated with self-reported Caucasian donors. Both class I and class II loci were covered by HLA typing, at four-digit resolution. A separate validation cohort of roughly 130 different subjects was used in addition to the roughly 700-subject first cohort. Donor age, sex, ethnicity and CMV serostatus were compiled alongside the repertoire data. High-throughput TCR immunosequencing, statistical association of individual TCRs with disease status, and machine learning were combined to predict cytomegalovirus infection status. In the later analysis, no new phenotypic data were used to find candidate immune exposures; instead, reliance was placed on TCR beta sequences and their occurrence across donors. All discovery cohort repertoires had been generated on a single sequencing platform. About 5 DR-DQ haplotypes were handled as single units for association and clustering, since linkage in the cohort was strong. Results the study describes overall, beyond this receptor: In vitro tests confirmed that three of the cytomegalovirus-associated TCR beta chains recognize cytomegalovirus antigens. Strong co-occurrence of HLA alleles, especially DR and DQ, made assigning TCR associations to individual alleles difficult. Broadly in line with IMGT annotations, most TCR beta V segments showed up in productive rearrangements about 87% or about 30% of the time in an earlier analysis of 587 of the donors. The study gave a list of 150 to 200 TCR beta chains associated with cytomegalovirus. Because HLA typing was missing for some donors at each locus, association tests included only the typed subset. In a later analysis, TCR association rates were found to vary across HLA loci, with the most associated TCRs seen for DRB1 alleles and the fewest for HLA-C alleles. Immune exposure information for the cohort was limited to CMV serostatus. The earlier analysis of about 600 of the donors excluded over 15 rarely observed V segments, including chromosome 9 orphons, because counts were too low. In a later genetic analysis, fewer N-insertions in productive TCRs were reported among donors in an Asian-associated ancestry cluster than the approximately 670-donor mean. The classifier was reported to diagnose cytomegalovirus status with high specificity and sensitivity in both the original and validation cohorts. The authors suggested that the approach could potentially be generalized to other disease states and immunological phenotypes. In a later analysis, HLA-associated TCR beta chains were found to be more clonally expanded and to have lower generation probabilities than equally common non-associated chains. Across donors, most TCR sequences were observed very rarely, whereas some public TCRs were present in many individuals. Several of the top co-occurrence clusters appeared to be linked to parvovirus B19, influenza, CMV and Epstein-Barr virus, according to a later analysis. Most CMV-associated TCR beta chains appeared to be HLA-restricted in a later analysis, and the HLA associations seemed to be driven largely by CMV exposure. V-gene and J-gene trimming of TCR beta chains was associated with a missense DCLRE1C variant in a later genetic analysis, and the association was replicated in an independent cohort. A further reported finding was that TCR beta sequences accurately predicted the HLA-A and HLA-B alleles for most subjects in the first cohort. The presence/absence analyses assumed that sequencing depth was roughly uniform across donors, and that assumption may not be true. Correlated functional status among segregating V segments might be attributable to linkage disequilibrium, but an unknown experimental factor could not be ruled out. This cohort had only TCR beta chains sequenced, and the lack of alpha or paired-chain data limited which features could be detected. The sequencing pipeline was judged likely to have produced a cluster of highly shared sequence variants as a technical artifact. At a false discovery rate of 0.05, a later analysis linked some 18,000 TCR beta sequences to specific HLA alleles.

The method was the immunoSEQ multiplex PCR assay. For the multiplex PCR, a mixture combining 60 forward primers for TCR Vbeta segments and 13 reverse primers for TCR Jbeta segments was used. Amplification of the CDR3 region of rearranged TCR beta genes was performed with a multiplex PCR assay on genomic DNA. The amplified TCR beta libraries were sequenced on the Illumina HiSeq System as 87-base-pair reads. The study's processing was this. A later analysis tallied 75 million to 85 million unique TCR beta chains across the approximately 670 repertoires, and around 10 million of those chains were shared by two or more donors. Raw reads were error-corrected and collapsed into unique sequences by a nearest-neighbor algorithm in which closely related sequences were merged to remove PCR and sequencing errors. Alignment of CDR3 sequences to IMGT reference sequences was used to assign V, D and J gene segments. For a sequence to be retained, at least a six-nucleotide match to both a V gene segment and a J gene segment was required. A rearrangement was called productive if the CDR3 had no stop codons and remained in frame with V and J, and every other rearrangement was called non-productive. Following IMGT convention, CDR3 was defined as the stretch from the second conserved V-encoded cysteine to the conserved J-encoded phenylalanine. The earlier analysis of some 550 of the donors excluded any sequence lacking an unambiguous match to a single V gene segment. An earlier analysis of fewer than 650 of the donors classified V segments as functional when productive rearrangements were above 56.7% and as segregating when the standard deviation between donors was above 5%. A statistical classification framework was built for diagnosing cytomegalovirus status from the catalog of TCR beta chain sequences. V and J gene assignment, in a later analysis, came from comparing TCR nucleotide sequences with IMGT/GENE-DB human TR gene sequences. Using the TCRdist pipeline, a later analysis assigned CDR3 sequences along with most-parsimonious VDJ recombination scenarios. In a later analysis, each TCR beta chain was defined by its CDR3 amino acid sequence together with its V-gene family, and reads without a unique V-gene family were excluded. To address suspected cross-contamination and a sequencing artifact, a later analysis removed several hundred highly shared, low-generation-probability nucleotide sequences. A later analysis calculated a clonal expansion index for each public chain from normalized within-repertoire ranks of inferred template counts. In a later analysis, generation probabilities were computed using a VDJ recombination model fitted to out-of-frame rearrangements, and the results were checked against IGoR. In a later analysis, TCR-TCR, TCR-HLA and TCR-CMV co-occurrence was scored with hypergeometric tests, and a repertoire-size bias correction was applied to TCR pairs. A later analysis estimated false discovery rates by permuting HLA or CMV assignments 20 times. A later analysis grouped co-occurring TCRs with DBSCAN, adding TCRdist sequence similarity when clustering within HLA-allele-positive subsets. For co-occurrence clustering, repertoires with fewer than 30,000 or more than 120,000 public chains were excluded, along with five repertoires with anomalous nucleotide sharing. The immuneACCESS repertoire file appears here via TCRdb, limited to in-frame rearrangements. These files lack a portion of the clones; in checked studies, under half of the deficit traces to unresolved V genes, and the cause of the others is not known. V and J calls and clone size come straight from that table; D and trimming were deduced from the DNA. The sample data list roughly 100,000 clones, and less than 90% of these were observed just once. The ten largest make up roughly 2.6% of the sample.

The cohort comprised some 680 healthy bone marrow donors. Cohort members were all nominally healthy when sampled, although unrecorded immune exposures were likely present. The donor tested CMV seronegative and was one of the 352 seronegative cohort members. Each donor provided a peripheral blood sample, and peripheral blood mononuclear cells were used for TCR beta sequencing. The Qiagen DNeasy Blood Extraction Kit was used to extract genomic DNA from the blood cell samples. The source material was PBMCs. The sequence was collected from a man aged 40-50 years in good health and CMV-seronegative.

The nucleotide sequence reads as follows: TGTGCCATCAGTGAAAGAGGGGGCAGAACTAATGAAAAACTGTTTTTT. Its protein reads: CAISERGGRTNEKLFF. The sequence links TRBV10-3 to TRBJ1-4, and TRBD1 aligns with 7 junction nucleotides. The CDR3, from cysteine to phenylalanine, totals 16 residues. The entry retains the CDR3 DNA only, 48 bases that are in frame from base 1. V has 3 bases trimmed and J has 1 base trimmed; junction bases matching no gene number 5. The germline V gene provides CDR1 ENHRY and CDR2 SYGVKD.